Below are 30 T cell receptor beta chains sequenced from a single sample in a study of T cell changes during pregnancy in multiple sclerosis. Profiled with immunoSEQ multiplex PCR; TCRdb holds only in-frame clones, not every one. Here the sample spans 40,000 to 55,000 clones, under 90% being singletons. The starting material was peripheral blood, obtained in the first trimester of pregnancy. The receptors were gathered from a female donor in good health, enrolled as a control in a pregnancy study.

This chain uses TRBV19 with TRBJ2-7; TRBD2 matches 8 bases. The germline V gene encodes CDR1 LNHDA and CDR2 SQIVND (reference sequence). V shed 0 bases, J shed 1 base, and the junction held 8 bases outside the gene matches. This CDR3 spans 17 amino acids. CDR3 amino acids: CASSIEDGGVFSYEQYF. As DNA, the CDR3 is TGTGCCAGTAGTATAGAAGACGGGGGGGTCTTTTCCTACGAGCAGTACTTC.

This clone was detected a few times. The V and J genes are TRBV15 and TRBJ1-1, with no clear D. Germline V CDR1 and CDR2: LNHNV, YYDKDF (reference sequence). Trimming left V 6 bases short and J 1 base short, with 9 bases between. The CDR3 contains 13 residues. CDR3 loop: CATREEGNTEAFF. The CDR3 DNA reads TGTGCCACCAGGGAGGAGGGGAACACTGAAGCTTTCTTT.

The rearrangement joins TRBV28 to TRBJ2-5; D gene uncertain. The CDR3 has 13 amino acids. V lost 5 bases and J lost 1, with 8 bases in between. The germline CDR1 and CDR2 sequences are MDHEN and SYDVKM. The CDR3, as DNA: TGTGCCAGCAGTACTCAAGCCCAAGAGACCCAGTACTTC. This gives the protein CASSTQAQETQYF.

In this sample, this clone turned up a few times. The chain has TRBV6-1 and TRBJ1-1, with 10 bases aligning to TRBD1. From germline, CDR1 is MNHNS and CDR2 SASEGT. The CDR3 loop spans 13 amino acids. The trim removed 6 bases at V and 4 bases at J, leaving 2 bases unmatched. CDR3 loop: CASRRDRGTEAFF. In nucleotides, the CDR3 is TGTGCCAGCAGGAGGGACAGGGGCACTGAAGCTTTCTTT.

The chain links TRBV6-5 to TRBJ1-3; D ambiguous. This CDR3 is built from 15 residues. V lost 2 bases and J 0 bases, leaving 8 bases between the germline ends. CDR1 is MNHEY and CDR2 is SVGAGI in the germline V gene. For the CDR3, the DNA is TGTGCCAGCAGTTACGATCGGGACTCTGGAAACACCATATATTTT. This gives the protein CASSYDRDSGNTIYF.

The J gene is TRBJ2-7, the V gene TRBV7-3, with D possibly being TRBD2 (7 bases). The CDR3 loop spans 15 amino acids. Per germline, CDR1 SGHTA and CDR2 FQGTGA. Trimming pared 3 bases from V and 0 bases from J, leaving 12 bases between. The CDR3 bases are TGTGCCAGCAGCTTCAAGGGGGAGGGCTCCTACGAGCAGTACTTC. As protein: CASSFKGEGSYEQYF.

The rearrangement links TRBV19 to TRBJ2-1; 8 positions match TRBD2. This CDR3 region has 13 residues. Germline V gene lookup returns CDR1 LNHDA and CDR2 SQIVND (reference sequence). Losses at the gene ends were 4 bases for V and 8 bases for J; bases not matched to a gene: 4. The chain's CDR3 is CASSRPGGYEQFF. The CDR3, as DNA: TGTGCCAGTAGTAGGCCGGGAGGGTATGAGCAGTTCTTC.

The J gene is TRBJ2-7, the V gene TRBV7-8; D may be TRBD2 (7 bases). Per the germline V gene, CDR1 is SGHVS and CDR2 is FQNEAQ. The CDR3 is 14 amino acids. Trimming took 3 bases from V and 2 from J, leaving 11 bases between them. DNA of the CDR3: TGTGCCAGCAGCTTGCCGGGGGGCCCCTACGAGCAGTACTTC. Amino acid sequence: CASSLPGGPYEQYF.

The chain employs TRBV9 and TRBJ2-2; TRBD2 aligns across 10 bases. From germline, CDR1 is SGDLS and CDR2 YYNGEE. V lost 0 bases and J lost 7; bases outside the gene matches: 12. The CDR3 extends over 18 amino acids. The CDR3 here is CASSVGPSSGRGGGELFF. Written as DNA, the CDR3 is TGTGCCAGCAGCGTAGGCCCGTCTAGCGGGAGAGGAGGCGGGGAGCTGTTTTTT.

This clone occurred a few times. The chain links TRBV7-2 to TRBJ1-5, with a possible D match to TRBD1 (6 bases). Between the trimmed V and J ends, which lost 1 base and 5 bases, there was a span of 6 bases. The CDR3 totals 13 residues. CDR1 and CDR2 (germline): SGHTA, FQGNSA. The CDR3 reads CASSLGTDQPQHF. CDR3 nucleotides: TGTGCCAGCAGCTTAGGGACAGATCAGCCCCAGCATTTT.

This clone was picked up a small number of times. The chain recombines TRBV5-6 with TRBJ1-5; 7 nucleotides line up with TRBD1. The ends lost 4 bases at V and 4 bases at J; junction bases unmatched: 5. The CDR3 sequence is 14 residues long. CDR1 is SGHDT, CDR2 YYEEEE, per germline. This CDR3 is CASSRGQPNQPQHF. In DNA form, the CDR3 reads TGTGCCAGCAGCCGGGGACAGCCGAATCAGCCCCAGCATTTT.

The CDR3 region is CASNQNTGELFF. In nucleotides, the CDR3 is TGTGCCAGCAATCAGAACACCGGGGAGCTGTTTTTT. The chain combines TRBV2 with TRBJ2-2; D gene uncertain. V lost 7 bases and J 1 base, leaving 4 bases between the germline ends. Germline assignment: CDR1 SNHLY and CDR2 FYNNEI. This CDR3 region has 12 residues.

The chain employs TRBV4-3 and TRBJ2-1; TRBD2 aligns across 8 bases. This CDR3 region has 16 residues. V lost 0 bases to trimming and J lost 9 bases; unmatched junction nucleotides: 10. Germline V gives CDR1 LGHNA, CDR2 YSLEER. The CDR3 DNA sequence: TGCGCCAGCAGCCAAGAAATCCCGGGAGGGCCAAGTGAGCAGTTCTTC. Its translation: CASSQEIPGGPSEQFF.

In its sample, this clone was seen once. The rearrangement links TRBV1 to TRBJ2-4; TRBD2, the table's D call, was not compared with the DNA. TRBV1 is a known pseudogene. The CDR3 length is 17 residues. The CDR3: CTSSQGGEAGPPKIQYF. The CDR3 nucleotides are TGCACCAGCAGCCAGGGTGGGGAAGCGGGCCCCCCGAAGATTCAGTACTTC.

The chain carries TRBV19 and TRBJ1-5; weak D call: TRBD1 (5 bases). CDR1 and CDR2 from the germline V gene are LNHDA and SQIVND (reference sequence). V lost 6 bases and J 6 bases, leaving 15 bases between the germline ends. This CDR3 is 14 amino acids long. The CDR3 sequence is CASSQSRVRQPQHF. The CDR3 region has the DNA TGTGCCAGTAGCCAATCCAGGGTGCGTCAGCCCCAGCATTTT.

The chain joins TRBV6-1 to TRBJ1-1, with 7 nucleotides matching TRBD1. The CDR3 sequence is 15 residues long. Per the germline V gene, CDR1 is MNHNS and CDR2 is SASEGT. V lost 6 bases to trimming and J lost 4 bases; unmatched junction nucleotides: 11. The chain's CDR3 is CASRRTGVVLTEAFF. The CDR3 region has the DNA TGTGCCAGCAGGAGAACAGGGGTCGTTCTCACTGAAGCTTTCTTT.

The CDR3 nucleotides read TGTGCCAGCAGTTTATGGCAGGGTAACGAGCAGTACTTC. It codes for CASSLWQGNEQYF. The genes are TRBV27 and TRBJ2-7, with D possibly matching TRBD1 (5 bases). Germline values: CDR1 MNHEY, CDR2 SMNVEV (reference sequence). V was clipped by 1 base and J by 5 bases, with 9 bases between them. The CDR3 length is 13 residues.

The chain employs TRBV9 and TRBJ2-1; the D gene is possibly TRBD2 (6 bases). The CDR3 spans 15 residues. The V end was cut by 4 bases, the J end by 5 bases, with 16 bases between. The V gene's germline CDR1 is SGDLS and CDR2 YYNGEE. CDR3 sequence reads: CASSPPGLANNEQFF. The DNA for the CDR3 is TGTGCCAGCAGCCCTCCGGGACTCGCCAACAATGAGCAGTTCTTC.

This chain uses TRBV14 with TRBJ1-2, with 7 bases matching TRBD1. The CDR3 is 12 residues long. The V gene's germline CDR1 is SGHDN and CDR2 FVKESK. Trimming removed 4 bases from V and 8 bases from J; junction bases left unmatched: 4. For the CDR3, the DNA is TGTGCCAGCAGCCCGACAGGGTGGGGCTACACCTTC. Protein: CASSPTGWGYTF.

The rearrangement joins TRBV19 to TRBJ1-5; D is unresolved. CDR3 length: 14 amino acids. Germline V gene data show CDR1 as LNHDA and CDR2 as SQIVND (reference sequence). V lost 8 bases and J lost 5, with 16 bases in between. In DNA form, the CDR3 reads TGTGCCAGTCAGTTCGGAGGGTTGGATCAGCCCCAGCATTTT. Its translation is CASQFGGLDQPQHF.

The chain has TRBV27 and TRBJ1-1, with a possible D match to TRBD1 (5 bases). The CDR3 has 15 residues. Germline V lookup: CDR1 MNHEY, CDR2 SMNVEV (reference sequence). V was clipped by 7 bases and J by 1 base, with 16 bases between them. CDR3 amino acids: CASIGWGGKNTEAFF. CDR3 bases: TGTGCCAGCATAGGCTGGGGGGGGAAGAACACTGAAGCTTTCTTT.

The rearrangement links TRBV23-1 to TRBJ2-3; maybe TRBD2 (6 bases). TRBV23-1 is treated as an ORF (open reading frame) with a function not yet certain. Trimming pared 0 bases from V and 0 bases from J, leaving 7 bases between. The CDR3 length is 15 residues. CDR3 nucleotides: TGCGCCAGCAGTCAATCTGCGGGGAGCACAGATACGCAGTATTTT. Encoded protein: CASSQSAGSTDTQYF.

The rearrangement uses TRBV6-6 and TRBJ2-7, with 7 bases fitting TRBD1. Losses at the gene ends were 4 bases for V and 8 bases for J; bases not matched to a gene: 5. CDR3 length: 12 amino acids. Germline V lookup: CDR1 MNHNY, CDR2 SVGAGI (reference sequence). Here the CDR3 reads CASSFDREKQYF. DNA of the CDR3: TGTGCCAGCAGTTTCGACAGGGAAAAGCAGTACTTC.

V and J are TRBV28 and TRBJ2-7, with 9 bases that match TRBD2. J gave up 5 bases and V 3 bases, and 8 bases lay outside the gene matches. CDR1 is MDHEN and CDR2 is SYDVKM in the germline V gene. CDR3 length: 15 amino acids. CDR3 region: CASSLAGTSSHEQYF. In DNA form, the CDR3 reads TGTGCCAGCAGTTTGGCCGGGACTAGCAGCCACGAGCAGTACTTC.

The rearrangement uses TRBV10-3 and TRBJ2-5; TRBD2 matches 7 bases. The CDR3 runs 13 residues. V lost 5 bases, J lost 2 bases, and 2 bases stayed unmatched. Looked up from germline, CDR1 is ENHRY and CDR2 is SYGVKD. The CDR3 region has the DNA TGTGCCATCAGTAGCGGGGAGCAAGAGACCCAGTACTTC. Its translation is CAISSGEQETQYF.

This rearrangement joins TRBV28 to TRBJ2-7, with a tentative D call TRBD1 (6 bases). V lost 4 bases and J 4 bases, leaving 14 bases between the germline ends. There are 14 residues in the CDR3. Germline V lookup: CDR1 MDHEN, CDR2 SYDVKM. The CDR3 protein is CASSSRTVPYEQYF. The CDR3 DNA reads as TGTGCCAGCAGTTCTCGGACAGTCCCATACGAGCAGTACTTC.

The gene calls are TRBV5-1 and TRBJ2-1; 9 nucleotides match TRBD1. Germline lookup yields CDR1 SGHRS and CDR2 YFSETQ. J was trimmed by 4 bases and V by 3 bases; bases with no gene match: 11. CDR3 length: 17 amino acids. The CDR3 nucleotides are TGCGCCAGCAGCTCCCAGAGCTCGACAGGGGGATACAATGAGCAGTTCTTC. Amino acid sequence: CASSSQSSTGGYNEQFF.

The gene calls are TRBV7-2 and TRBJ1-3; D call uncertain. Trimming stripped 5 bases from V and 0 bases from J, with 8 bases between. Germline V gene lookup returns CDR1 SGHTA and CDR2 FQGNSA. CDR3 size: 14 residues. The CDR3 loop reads CASSRRVSGNTIYF. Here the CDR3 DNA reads TGTGCCAGCAGCCGGAGGGTCTCTGGAAACACCATATATTTT.

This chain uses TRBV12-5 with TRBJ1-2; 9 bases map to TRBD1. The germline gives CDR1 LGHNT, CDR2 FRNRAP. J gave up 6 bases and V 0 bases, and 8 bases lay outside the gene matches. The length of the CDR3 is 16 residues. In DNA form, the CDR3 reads TGTGCTAGTGGTTTGGTTCCGGGACAGGGAACCCATGGCTACACCTTC. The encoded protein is CASGLVPGQGTHGYTF.

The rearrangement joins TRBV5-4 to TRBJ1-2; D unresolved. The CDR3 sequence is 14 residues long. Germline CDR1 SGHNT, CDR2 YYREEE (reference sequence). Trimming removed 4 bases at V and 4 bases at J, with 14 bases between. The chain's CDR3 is CASSAGWDSYGYTF. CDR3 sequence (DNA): TGTGCCAGCAGCGCGGGTTGGGATAGCTATGGCTACACCTTC. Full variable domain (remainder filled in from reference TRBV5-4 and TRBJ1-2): ETGVTQSPTHLIKTRGQQVTLRCSSQSGHNTVSWYQQALGQGPQFIFQYYREEENGRGNFPPRFSGLQFPNYSSELNVNALELDDSALYLCASSAGWDSYGYTFGSGTRLTVV.